These T cell receptor beta chains were read from a single sample in a study of ipilimumab plus nivolumab after autologous stem cell transplantation. The data were produced by immunoSEQ multiplex PCR, yet TCRdb's version contains in-frame clones alone and is incomplete. The sample lists fewer than 95,000 clones; over 80% were seen once. The sequencing used PBMCs, collected in a trial of ipilimumab plus nivolumab as post-transplant consolidation. These receptor sequences come from a male donor with diffuse large B-cell lymphoma. Each CDR3 is given with its conserved first and last residue. D genes are given only for firm matches. Part of the rows lack a size; the others show once, few, many or a class for expanded clones.

d_gene,v_gene,abundance,j_gene,CDR3aa,CDR3nt
-,TRBV6-5,-,TRBJ2-5,CASRQGGPRETQYF,TGTGCCAGCAGGCAGGGGGGTCCGCGGGAGACCCAGTACTTC
-,TRBV10-2,-,TRBJ2-7,CASRDPGTNFHEQYF,TGCGCCAGCAGGGACCCCGGGACCAACTTCCACGAGCAGTACTTC
-,TRBV27,-,TRBJ1-1,CASRPNRAGEAFF,TGTGCCAGCAGGCCAAACAGGGCGGGAGAAGCTTTCTTT
TRBD1,TRBV19,-,TRBJ1-5,CASSPNGQGVLDQPRHF,TGTGCCAGTAGTCCTAACGGACAGGGGGTTTTGGATCAGCCCCGGCATTTT
-,TRBV6-6,-,TRBJ1-3,CATSDSDSGNTIYF,TGTGCCACCAGCGACTCAGACTCTGGAAACACCATATATTTT
TRBD2,TRBV7-6,-,TRBJ2-1,CASSSGGGLHGNEQFF,TGTGCCAGCAGCTCGGGCGGGGGGCTCCACGGCAATGAGCAGTTCTTC
-,TRBV13,-,TRBJ1-2,CASSGGRNYGYTF,TGTGCCAGCAGCGGGGGACGGAACTATGGCTACACCTTC
TRBD1,TRBV7-9,-,TRBJ2-7,CASSLLGQGASYEQYF,TGTGCCAGCAGCTTACTCGGACAGGGTGCTTCCTACGAGCAGTACTTC
TRBD2,TRBV7-6,-,TRBJ2-1,CASSPEGSGVIYEQFF,TGTGCCAGCAGCCCCGAAGGTAGCGGGGTAATCTATGAGCAGTTCTTC
-,TRBV7-2,few,TRBJ1-1,CASSFARTTEAFF,TGTGCCAGCAGCTTCGCACGGACCACTGAAGCTTTCTTT
-,TRBV18,-,TRBJ2-5,CASSPRTGQQETQYF,TGTGCCAGCTCACCACGCACAGGGCAGCAAGAGACCCAGTACTTC
-,TRBV7-2,-,TRBJ2-7,CASSLSKGITYEQYF,TGTGCCAGCAGCTTATCAAAGGGGATCACCTACGAGCAGTACTTC
TRBD2,TRBV7-2,-,TRBJ2-7,CASSQRAGGSEQYF,TGTGCCAGCAGCCAGCGAGCGGGGGGGAGCGAGCAGTACTTC
-,TRBV21-1,-,TRBJ2-1,CASRPGTKGLPDYNEQFF,TGTGCCAGCAGGCCCGGGACTAAAGGGCTACCTGACTACAATGAGCAGTTCTTC
TRBD1,TRBV6-5,once,TRBJ1-5,CATRGQGTNQPQHF,TGTGCCACCAGGGGACAGGGTACGAATCAGCCCCAGCATTTT
-,TRBV4-1,once,TRBJ1-3,CASSQVWTSGNTIYF,TGCGCCAGCAGCCAAGTATGGACATCAGGAAACACCATATATTTT
TRBD2,TRBV30,-,TRBJ2-1,CAWRLAGTNEQFF,TGTGCCTGGAGGCTAGCGGGTACGAATGAGCAGTTCTTC
-,TRBV9,-,TRBJ2-3,CASSVRGAGTDTQYF,TGTGCCAGCAGCGTTCGTGGGGCCGGCACAGATACGCAGTATTTT
-,TRBV7-2,once,TRBJ2-5,CASSLVSKETQYF,TGTGCCAGCAGCTTAGTAAGCAAAGAGACCCAGTACTTC
TRBD1,TRBV6-1,-,TRBJ1-3,CASIPTGGFGNTIYF,TGTGCCAGCATACCGACAGGGGGATTTGGAAACACCATATATTTT
-,TRBV4-1,-,TRBJ2-7,CASSRIGAYEQYF,TGCGCCAGCAGCCGGATCGGAGCCTACGAGCAGTACTTC
-,TRBV6-5,-,TRBJ1-6,CASSYSAHALSPLHF,TGTGCCAGCAGTTACTCGGCACACGCTCTTTCACCCCTCCACTTT
TRBD1,TRBV27,-,TRBJ1-4,CASRRQGFNEKLFF,TGTGCCAGCAGACGACAGGGGTTTAATGAAAAACTGTTTTTT
TRBD2,TRBV9,-,TRBJ2-2,CASSVAGGRNTGELFF,TGTGCCAGCAGCGTAGCGGGGGGGAGGAACACCGGGGAGCTGTTTTTT
TRBD1,TRBV30,-,TRBJ1-2,CAWSTLGGASNYGYTF,TGTGCCTGGAGCACCTTAGGGGGCGCGAGTAACTATGGCTACACCTTC
TRBD1,TRBV7-6,-,TRBJ1-1,CASSLTTGNLLAEAFF,TGTGCCAGCAGCTTAACGACAGGGAATTTGTTGGCTGAAGCTTTCTTT
-,TRBV7-6,-,TRBJ1-4,CASSSGPGGNEKLFF,TGTGCCAGCAGCTCCGGTCCTGGGGGGAATGAAAAACTGTTTTTT
TRBD1,TRBV2,-,TRBJ2-3,CASKSSGQGGTQYF,TGTGCCAGCAAATCATCCGGACAGGGGGGTACGCAGTATTTT
-,TRBV5-1,once,TRBJ2-7,CASSFSMLGITRAHEQYF,TGCGCCAGCAGCTTTTCAATGCTTGGGATTACTCGCGCCCACGAGCAGTACTTC
TRBD2,TRBV7-2,-,TRBJ2-1,CASSDGGATYNEQFF,TGTGCCAGCAGCGACGGGGGGGCCACCTACAATGAGCAGTTCTTC
-,TRBV5-1,-,TRBJ2-1,CASSLPGAYEQFF,TGCGCCAGCAGCCTGCCAGGGGCATATGAGCAGTTCTTC
TRBD2,TRBV4-2,once,TRBJ2-3,CASSQSRGVSDTQYF,TGTGCCAGCAGCCAATCGCGGGGGGTGTCAGATACGCAGTATTTT
-,TRBV19,-,TRBJ2-2,CASRDQAGELFF,TGTGCCAGTAGGGATCAGGCCGGGGAGCTGTTTTTT
TRBD1,TRBV6-1,-,TRBJ1-2,CASSAESRQGWGYTF,TGTGCCAGCAGTGCCGAATCAAGACAGGGCTGGGGCTACACCTTC
-,TRBV6-5,-,TRBJ2-2,CASRYDGPTGELFF,TGTGCCAGCAGATACGACGGGCCCACCGGGGAGCTGTTTTTT
-,TRBV7-9,-,TRBJ1-2,CASSLNSIADDGYTF,TGTGCCAGCAGCTTAAATAGTATAGCAGACGATGGCTACACCTTC
-,TRBV6-1,-,TRBJ1-3,CASSENQGGNTIYF,TGTGCCAGCAGTGAAAATCAAGGAGGAAACACCATATATTTT
TRBD1,TRBV29-1,-,TRBJ2-3,CSGTGQGWADTQYF,TGCAGCGGAACCGGACAGGGTTGGGCAGATACGCAGTATTTT
-,TRBV2,-,TRBJ2-5,CASSDRGATQYF,TGTGCCAGCAGTGACAGGGGGGCGACCCAGTACTTC
-,TRBV2,-,TRBJ1-5,CASSESGAGPQHF,TGTGCCAGCAGTGAGAGCGGCGCGGGGCCCCAGCATTTT
TRBD2,TRBV5-4,-,TRBJ2-3,CASSLGETSFTDTQYF,TGTGCCAGCAGCTTGGGGGAGACTAGCTTCACAGATACGCAGTATTTT
-,TRBV6-1,-,TRBJ1-6,CASSERDYYNSPLHF,TGTGCCAGCAGTGAAAGGGACTACTATAATTCACCCCTCCACTTT
TRBD1,TRBV4-3,-,TRBJ1-4,CASSQSDRREKLFF,TGCGCCAGCAGCCAATCGGACAGGAGGGAAAAACTGTTTTTT
-,TRBV7-2,-,TRBJ2-2,CASSLVRNTGELFF,TGTGCCAGCAGCTTAGTCCGGAACACCGGGGAGCTGTTTTTT
-,TRBV18,-,TRBJ1-1,CASSPARDNEAFF,TGTGCCAGCTCACCGGCCCGGGACAATGAAGCTTTCTTT
-,TRBV6-5,-,TRBJ1-5,CASSYSQGTLKHF,TGTGCCAGCAGTTACTCTCAGGGGACTCTTAAGCATTTT
TRBD1,TRBV18,-,TRBJ1-5,CASSLGTGANQPQHF,TGTGCCAGCTCCCTCGGGACAGGGGCCAATCAGCCCCAGCATTTT
TRBD2,TRBV7-2,-,TRBJ2-1,CASSLKGGGKNEQFF,TGTGCCAGCAGCTTGAAGGGCGGGGGGAAAAATGAGCAGTTCTTC
-,TRBV11-2,-,TRBJ2-4,CASSLGVVDTRIQYF,TGTGCCAGCAGCTTAGGGGTTGTGGACACCCGAATTCAGTACTTC
-,TRBV13,-,TRBJ1-2,CASSFKLIREHYGYTF,TGTGCCAGCAGCTTTAAACTGATCAGGGAACACTATGGCTACACCTTC
-,TRBV12-2,-,TRBJ1-1,CASRHVNTEAFF,TGTGCAAGTCGCCACGTGAACACTGAAGCTTTCTTT
TRBD2,TRBV2,-,TRBJ2-7,CAVSGLAGGYEQYF,TGTGCCGTAAGCGGGCTAGCGGGGGGTTACGAGCAGTACTTC
TRBD1,TRBV9,-,TRBJ2-7,CASSAGQGSSYEQYF,TGTGCCAGCAGCGCCGGACAGGGAAGCTCCTACGAGCAGTACTTC
TRBD2,TRBV7-9,-,TRBJ2-3,CASSWIAGGPDTQYF,TGTGCCAGCAGCTGGATAGCGGGGGGGCCAGATACGCAGTATTTT